This record covers a single T cell receptor (beta chain). V lost 4 bases to trimming and J lost 3 bases; unmatched junction nucleotides: 8. CDR1 and CDR2 (germline): SGHRS, YFSETQ. The CDR3 extends over 17 amino acids. The sample originates from a study of CD8+CD57+ T cells in acquired aplastic anemia. Researchers used genomic DNA as the template to profile TCR beta VDJ and CDR3. TCRdb reprocessed the reads with MiXCR, giving one entry per CDR3 protein. The sample consists of 200,000 to 250,000 distinct CDR3 sequences, around 32% of them appearing once. Sequenced input: sorted CD4+, CD8+, or CD8+CD57+ T cells (not recorded which) from PBMCs. The clonotype originates from a human donor in good health, serving as a control. The chain employs TRBV5-1 and TRBJ1-6; 9 bases line up with TRBD1. The DNA for the CDR3 is TGCGCCAGCAGCCCGGGACAGGGAGGGGACTATAATTCACCCCTCCACTTT. Translation gives CASSPGQGGDYNSPLHF.